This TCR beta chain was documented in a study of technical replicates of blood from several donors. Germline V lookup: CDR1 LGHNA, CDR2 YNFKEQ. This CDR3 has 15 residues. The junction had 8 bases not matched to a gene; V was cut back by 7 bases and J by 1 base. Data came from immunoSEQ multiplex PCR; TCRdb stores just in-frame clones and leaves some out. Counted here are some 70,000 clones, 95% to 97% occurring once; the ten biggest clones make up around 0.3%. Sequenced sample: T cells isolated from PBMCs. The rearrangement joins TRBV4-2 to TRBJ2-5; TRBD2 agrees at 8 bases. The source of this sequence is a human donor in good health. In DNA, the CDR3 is TGTGCCAGCAACCCCACTAGCGGAGGCCAAGAGACCCAGTACTTC. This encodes CASNPTSGGQETQYF.